The 8 T cell receptor beta chains below were found in one sample sequenced in a study of T cell clonality in common variable immunodeficiency (dated by TCRdb to the mid-2010s). The library was made by the immunoSEQ multiplex PCR assay. In TCRdb, the immuneACCESS table is reduced to in-frame sequences with V and J assigned. These tables do not hold every clone; where another copy was compared, an unresolved V gene accounts for under half, and the others remain unexplained. The table shows fewer than 75,000 clones here, with no singletons. The biggest ten clones account for 1.5% to 2% of the sample. Sequencing used peripheral blood mononuclear cells. These receptors were taken from a person aged 18 to 70 in good health.

This clone was recorded at least ten times. The missing CDR3 end, 3 residues past where the read stops, is filled in from the germline J gene. The J gene is TRBJ1-4, the V gene TRBV5-1; no firm D call. The V and J ends lost 0 bases and 7 bases respectively, with 10 bases between them. CDR3 length: 14 amino acids. CDR1 is SGHRS and CDR2 is YFSETQ in the germline V gene. The CDR3 spells CASSLVEAGEKLFF. CDR3 DNA, as far as it was read: TGCGCCAGCAGCTTGGTCGAGGCAGGTGAAAAA.

In the case of this clone: The sequence runs out 3 residues before the end of the CDR3; the remainder is reconstructed from the germline J gene. The chain joins TRBV20-1 to TRBJ2-3; 13 nucleotides line up with TRBD2. The V gene end was trimmed by 6 bases and the J gene end by 5 bases; junction bases not matched to a gene: 5. The germline V gene has CDR1 DFQATT and CDR2 SNEGSKA (reference sequence). This CDR3 has 14 residues. This CDR3 is CSAKLAGGGDTQYF. Partial CDR3 DNA: TGCAGTGCGAAACTAGCGGGGGGGGGAGATACG.

This clone was seen ten or more times. Read sequence stops 3 residues before the CDR3 end, and the germline J gene provides the missing end. The rearrangement joins TRBV19 to TRBJ2-1; the match to TRBD2 covers 7 bases. The length of the CDR3 is 13 residues. V trimming: 4 bases; J trimming: 4 bases; junction bases outside the gene matches: 1. Germline loops: CDR1 LNHDA, CDR2 SQIVND (reference sequence). The CDR3 is CASSSGGYNEQFF. The CDR3 bases that were read are TGTGCCAGTAGTAGCGGGGGATACAATGAG.

About this clone itself: Read sequence stops 3 residues before the CDR3 end, and the germline J gene provides the missing end. The J gene is TRBJ2-2, the V gene TRBV2; D remains ambiguous. Germline lookup yields CDR1 SNHLY and CDR2 FYNNEI. The CDR3 runs to 14 residues. Trimming took off 4 bases at V and 8 bases at J, with 14 bases between the two ends. The sequenced part of the CDR3 DNA is TGTGCCAGCAGTGTTTACTCTGCTTTTGGGGAG. Amino acids: CASSVYSAFGE. The full CDR3 sequence reads CASSVYSAFGELFF.

This clone has ten or more counts. The CDR3 extends 3 residues past the end of the read, so its final part is completed from the germline J gene. The rearrangement joins TRBV19 to TRBJ1-5, with D perhaps matching TRBD1 (5 bases). The germline V gene encodes CDR1 LNHDA and CDR2 SQIVND (reference sequence). V lost 8 bases, J lost 7 bases, and 21 bases lay in between. The CDR3 spans 15 residues. The sequenced CDR3 bases are TGTGCCAGTCTGGAAAATGCAGGGCGTGGGCAGCCC. Its translation is CASLENAGRGQP. The complete CDR3 reads CASLENAGRGQPQHF.

This clone was detected ten times or more. The read halts 3 residues ahead of the CDR3 end, with the missing end drawn from the germline J gene. This chain joins TRBV7-8 and TRBJ1-2, with D possibly being TRBD1 (6 bases). This CDR3 has 14 residues. The V end lost 4 bases, the J end lost 5 bases, and 14 bases lay between the germline ends. The V gene's germline CDR1 is SGHVS and CDR2 FQNEAQ. CDR3 sequence reads: CASSSKTGTYGYTF. The CDR3 bases that were read are TGTGCCAGCAGCTCGAAGACAGGAACGTATGGC.

This clone came up many times. Read sequence stops 3 residues before the CDR3 end, and the germline J gene provides the missing end. V and J are TRBV14 and TRBJ2-7, with 9 bases lining up with TRBD1. CDR3 length: 15 residues. Trimming took 3 bases from V and 5 from J; bases not matched to a gene: 8. In germline, CDR1 is SGHDN, CDR2 FVKESK. The sequenced CDR3 bases are TGTGCCAGCAGCCAGGAACAGGGGGCATATCACGAG. This codes for CASSQEQGAYHE. From start to end, the CDR3 is CASSQEQGAYHEQYF.

This clone occurred many times. Read sequence stops 3 residues before the CDR3 end, and the germline J gene provides the missing end. V is TRBV5-4 and J is TRBJ2-3; the match to TRBD1 covers 10 bases. The CDR3 totals 14 residues. Trimming took 4 bases from V and 5 from J; bases not matched to a gene: 4. Germline loops: CDR1 SGHNT, CDR2 YYREEE (reference sequence). Incomplete CDR3 DNA: TGTGCCAGCAGCGTACGGACAGGGGGAGATACG. Its translation is CASSVRTGGDT. The whole CDR3 sequence reads CASSVRTGGDTQYF.